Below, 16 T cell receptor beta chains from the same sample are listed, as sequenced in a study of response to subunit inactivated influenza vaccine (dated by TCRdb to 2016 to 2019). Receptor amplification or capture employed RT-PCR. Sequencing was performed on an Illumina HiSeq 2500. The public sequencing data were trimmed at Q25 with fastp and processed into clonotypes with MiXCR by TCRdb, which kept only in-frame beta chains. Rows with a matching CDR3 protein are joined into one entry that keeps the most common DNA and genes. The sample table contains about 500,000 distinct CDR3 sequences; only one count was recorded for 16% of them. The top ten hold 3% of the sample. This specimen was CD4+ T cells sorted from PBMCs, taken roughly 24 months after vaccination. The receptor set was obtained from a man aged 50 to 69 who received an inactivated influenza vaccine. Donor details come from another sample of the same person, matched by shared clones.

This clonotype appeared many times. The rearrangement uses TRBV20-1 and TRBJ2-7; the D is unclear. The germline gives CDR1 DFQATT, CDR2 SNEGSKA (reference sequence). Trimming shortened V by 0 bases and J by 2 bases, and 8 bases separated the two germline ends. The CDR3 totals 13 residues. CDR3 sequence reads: CSARDFKTYEQYF. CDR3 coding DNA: TGCAGTGCTAGAGACTTCAAAACCTACGAGCAGTACTTC.

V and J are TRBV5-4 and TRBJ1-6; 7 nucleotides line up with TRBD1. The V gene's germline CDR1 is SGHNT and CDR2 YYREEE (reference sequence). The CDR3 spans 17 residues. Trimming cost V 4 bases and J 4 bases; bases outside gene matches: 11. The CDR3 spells CASSGIQGLGYNSPLHF. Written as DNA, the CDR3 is TGTGCCAGCAGCGGCATACAGGGGCTCGGATATAATTCACCCCTCCACTTT.

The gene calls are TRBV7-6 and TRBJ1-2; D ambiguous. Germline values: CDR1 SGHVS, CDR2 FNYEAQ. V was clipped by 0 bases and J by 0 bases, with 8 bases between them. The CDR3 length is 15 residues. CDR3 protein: CASSLAVSANYGYTF. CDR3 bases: TGTGCCAGCAGCTTAGCAGTCTCAGCTAACTATGGCTACACCTTC. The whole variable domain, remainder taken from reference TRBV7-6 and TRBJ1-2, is GAGVSQSPRYKVTKRGQDVALRCDPISGHVSLYWYRQALGQGPEFLTYFNYEAQQDKSGLPNDRFSAERPEGSISTLTIQRTEQRDSAMYRCASSLAVSANYGYTFGSGTRLTVV.

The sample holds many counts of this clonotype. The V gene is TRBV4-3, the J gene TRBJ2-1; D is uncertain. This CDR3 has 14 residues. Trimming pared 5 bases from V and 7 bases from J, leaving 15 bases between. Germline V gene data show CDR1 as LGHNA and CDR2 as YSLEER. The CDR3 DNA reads TGCGCCAGCAGCAAAGGACGGATAGCAAATGAGCAGTTCTTC. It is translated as CASSKGRIANEQFF.

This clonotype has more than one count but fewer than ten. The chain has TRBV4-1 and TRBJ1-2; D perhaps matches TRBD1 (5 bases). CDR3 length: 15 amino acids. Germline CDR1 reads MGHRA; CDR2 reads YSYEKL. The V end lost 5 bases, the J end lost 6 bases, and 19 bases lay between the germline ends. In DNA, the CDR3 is TGCGCCAGCAGCTCCTGGGGCCCGGAGTACCATGGCTACACCTTC. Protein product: CASSSWGPEYHGYTF.

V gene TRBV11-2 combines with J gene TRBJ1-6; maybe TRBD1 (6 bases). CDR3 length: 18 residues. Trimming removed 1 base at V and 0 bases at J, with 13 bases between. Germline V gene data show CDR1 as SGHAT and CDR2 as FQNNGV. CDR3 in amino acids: CASSLGGAGSSYNSPLHF. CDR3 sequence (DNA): TGTGCCAGCAGCTTAGGGGGGGCAGGGAGCTCCTATAATTCACCCCTCCACTTT.

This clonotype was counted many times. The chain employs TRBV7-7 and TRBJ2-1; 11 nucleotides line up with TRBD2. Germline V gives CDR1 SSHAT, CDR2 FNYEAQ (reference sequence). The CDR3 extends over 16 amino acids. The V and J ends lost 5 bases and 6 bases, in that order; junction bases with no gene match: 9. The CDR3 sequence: CASSPHSGRALNEQFF. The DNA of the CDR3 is TGTGCCAGCAGCCCACATAGCGGGAGGGCCCTCAATGAGCAGTTCTTC.

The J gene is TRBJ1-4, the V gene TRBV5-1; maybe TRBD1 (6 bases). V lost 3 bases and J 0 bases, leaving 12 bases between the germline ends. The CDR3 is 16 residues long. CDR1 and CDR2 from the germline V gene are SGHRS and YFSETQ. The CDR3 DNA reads TGCGCCAGCAGCTCGGGACACGCCGCAACTAATGAAAAACTGTTTTTT. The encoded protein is CASSSGHAATNEKLFF.

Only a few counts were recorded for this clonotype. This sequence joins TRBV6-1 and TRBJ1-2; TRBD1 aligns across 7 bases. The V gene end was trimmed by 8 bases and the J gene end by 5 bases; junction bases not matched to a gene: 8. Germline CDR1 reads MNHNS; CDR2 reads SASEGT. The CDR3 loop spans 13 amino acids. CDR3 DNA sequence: TGTGCCAGCGGCCAGGGGGGGCAGTATGGCTACACCTTC. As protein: CASGQGGQYGYTF.

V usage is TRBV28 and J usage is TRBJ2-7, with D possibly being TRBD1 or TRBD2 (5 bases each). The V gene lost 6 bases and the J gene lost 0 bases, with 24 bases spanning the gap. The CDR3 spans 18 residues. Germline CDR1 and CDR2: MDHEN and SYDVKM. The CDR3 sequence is CASSPTPWGTTISYEQYF. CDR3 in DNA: TGTGCCAGCAGCCCAACGCCATGGGGGACCACCATCTCCTACGAGCAGTACTTC.

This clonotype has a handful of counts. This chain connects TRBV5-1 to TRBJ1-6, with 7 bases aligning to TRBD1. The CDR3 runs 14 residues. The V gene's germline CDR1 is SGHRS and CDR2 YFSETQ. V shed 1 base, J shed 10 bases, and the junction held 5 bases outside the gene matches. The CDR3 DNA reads TGCGCCAGCAGCTTGACAGGGGTAGAGTCACCCCTCCACTTT. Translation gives CASSLTGVESPLHF.

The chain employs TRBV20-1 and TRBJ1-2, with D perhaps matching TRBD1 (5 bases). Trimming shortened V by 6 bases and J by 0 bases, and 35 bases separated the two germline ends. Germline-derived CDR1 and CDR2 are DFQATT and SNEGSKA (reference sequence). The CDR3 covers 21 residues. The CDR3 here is CSAGGSQKKSRGYLTNYGYTF. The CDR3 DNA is TGCAGTGCGGGGGGGTCCCAGAAAAAGAGTCGTGGCTATCTCACTAACTATGGCTACACCTTC.

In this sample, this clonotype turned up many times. CDR3 DNA sequence: TGTGCCAGCAGTGGGGATACGCAGTATTTT. Translating gives CASSGDTQYF. The chain employs TRBV12-3 or TRBV12-4 and TRBJ2-3; no definite D call. This CDR3 has 10 amino acids. Trimming took off 5 bases at V and 6 bases at J, with 3 bases between the two ends.

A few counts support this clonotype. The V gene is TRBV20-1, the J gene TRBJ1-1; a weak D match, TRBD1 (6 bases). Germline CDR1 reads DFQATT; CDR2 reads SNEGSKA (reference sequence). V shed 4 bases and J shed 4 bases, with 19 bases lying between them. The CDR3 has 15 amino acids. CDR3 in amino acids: CSATRSAFRGTEAFF. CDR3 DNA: TGCAGTGCTACCCGAAGCGCTTTCAGGGGCACTGAAGCTTTCTTT.

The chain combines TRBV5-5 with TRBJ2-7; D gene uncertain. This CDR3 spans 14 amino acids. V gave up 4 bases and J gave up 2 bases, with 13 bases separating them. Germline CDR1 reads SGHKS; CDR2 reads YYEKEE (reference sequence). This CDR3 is CASSPRTETYEQYF. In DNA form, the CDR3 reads TGTGCCAGCAGCCCCCGGACGGAGACCTACGAGCAGTACTTC.

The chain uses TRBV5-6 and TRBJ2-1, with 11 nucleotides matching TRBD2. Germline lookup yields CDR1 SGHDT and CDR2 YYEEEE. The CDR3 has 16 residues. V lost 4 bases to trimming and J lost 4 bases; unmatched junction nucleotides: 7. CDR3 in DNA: TGTGCCAGCAGCCTACTAGCGGGAGCACCTTACAATGAGCAGTTCTTC. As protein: CASSLLAGAPYNEQFF.